Shown below are 12 T cell receptor beta chains from a single sample sequenced in a study of blood T cell repertoires in COVID-19. Here immunoSEQ multiplex PCR was the method, and the copy in TCRdb shows in-frame clones only, minus some. Among fewer than 300,000 clones listed, under 90% were seen once. Sequenced: PBMCs or T cells enriched from blood (not recorded which). The receptors stem from a man in his late teens or twenties who had recovered from COVID-19.

This chain joins TRBV14 and TRBJ2-1, with 8 positions matching TRBD2. CDR1 is SGHDN and CDR2 is FVKESK in the germline V gene. After removal of 6 bases from V and 1 base from J, the junction contained 5 bases not matched to a gene. The CDR3 is made up of 15 amino acids. The CDR3 loop reads CASRKTSESYNEQFF. The CDR3 region has the DNA TGTGCCAGCAGAAAGACTAGCGAGTCCTACAATGAGCAGTTCTTC.

The chain carries TRBV3-1 (or the pseudogene TRBV3-2) and TRBJ2-7; a weak D match, TRBD2 (6 bases). Looked up from germline, CDR1 is LGHDT and CDR2 is YNNKEL (reference sequence). Deletions cut 1 base from V and 0 bases from J, with 10 bases between. This CDR3 is 15 amino acids long. CDR3 nucleotides: TGTGCCAGCAGCCAAGGCCGACTAGTCTCCTACGAGCAGTACTTC. Residues: CASSQGRLVSYEQYF.

The CDR3 DNA reads TGTGCCAGCAGCCCGGGACAGGGTTATAACTATGGCTACACCTTC. Amino acids: CASSPGQGYNYGYTF. The J gene is TRBJ1-2, the V gene TRBV11-2; 9 bases are shared with TRBD1. V lost 5 bases and J lost 1; bases outside the gene matches: 5. This CDR3 comprises 15 residues. Germline V gene sequence: CDR1 SGHAT, CDR2 FQNNGV.

V usage is TRBV7-9 and J usage is TRBJ2-5; maybe TRBD2 (5 bases). Germline V gene sequence: CDR1 SEHNR, CDR2 FQNEAQ (reference sequence). Trimming shortened V by 5 bases and J by 5 bases, and 15 bases separated the two germline ends. The CDR3 totals 14 residues. The CDR3 is CASSQAVLFETQYF. The CDR3 nucleotides read TGTGCCAGCAGCCAAGCGGTGCTCTTTGAGACCCAGTACTTC.

This chain links TRBV18 with TRBJ1-1, with TRBD1 identical over 9 bases. The CDR3 runs 15 residues. Trimming at V came to 1 base and at J to 10 bases, leaving 10 bases not matched to a gene. CDR1 and CDR2 (germline): KGHSH, LQKENI. CDR3 coding DNA: TGTGCCAGCTCACCACGTGTGGACAGGGGAGGAGGAGCTTTCTTT. Protein product: CASSPRVDRGGGAFF.

The rearrangement uses TRBV6-5 and TRBJ1-1; TRBD1 aligns across 8 bases. This CDR3 spans 12 amino acids. V was clipped by 6 bases and J by 8 bases; unmatched bases: 5. The V gene's germline CDR1 is MNHEY and CDR2 SVGAGI. The CDR3 bases are TGTGCCAGCAGCCCAAGGACAGGGGAAGCTTTCTTT. This gives the protein CASSPRTGEAFF.

This clone has only one observation. The chain couples TRBV7-9 to TRBJ1-6; the D is unclear. Germline V gives CDR1 SEHNR, CDR2 FQNEAQ (reference sequence). The V end lost 5 bases, the J end lost 7 bases, and 18 bases lay between the germline ends. The CDR3 has 16 amino acids. CDR3 sequence (DNA): TGTGCCAGCAGCCCATTTTCAGGCAACGTAAATTCACCCCTCCACTTT. This gives the protein CASSPFSGNVNSPLHF.

This chain joins TRBV5-1 and TRBJ1-1; 7 bases agree with TRBD1. The CDR3 runs 16 residues. Germline V gene sequence: CDR1 SGHRS, CDR2 YFSETQ. The V gene end was trimmed by 6 bases and the J gene end by 7 bases; junction bases not matched to a gene: 18. The CDR3 loop reads CASTPGQLTPRDEAFF. Written as DNA, the CDR3 is TGCGCCAGCACTCCGGGACAGCTTACACCGCGTGATGAAGCTTTCTTT.

In regard to this clone: The same CDR3 also results from other DNA sequences found in this sample. This chain links TRBV7-9 with TRBJ2-5, with TRBD2 matching 9 bases. CDR1 SEHNR and CDR2 FQNEAQ come from the germline V gene (reference sequence). V shed 5 bases and J 2 bases; nucleotides not matched to a gene: 3. The length of the CDR3 is 14 residues. CDR3 bases: TGTGCCAGCAGCCTAGGACTAGCGCAAGAGACCCAGTACTTC. It codes for CASSLGLAQETQYF.

The chain couples TRBV5-1 to TRBJ2-1, with 7 positions matching TRBD2. V lost 0 bases to trimming and J lost 4 bases; unmatched junction nucleotides: 4. This CDR3 has 15 residues. Germline lookup yields CDR1 SGHRS and CDR2 YFSETQ. For the CDR3, the DNA is TGCGCCAGCAGCTTGGAGGCTAGCGGATACAATGAGCAGTTCTTC. Its translation is CASSLEASGYNEQFF.

This clone was seen only a few times. This chain links TRBV27 with TRBJ1-5; the D gene is possibly TRBD1 (5 bases). This CDR3 has 14 amino acids. Trimming left V 4 bases short and J 9 bases short, with 16 bases between. CDR1 and CDR2 from the germline V gene are MNHEY and SMNVEV (reference sequence). The CDR3 region is CASSSLGEGRPQHF. DNA of the CDR3: TGTGCCAGCAGTTCTCTCGGGGAGGGGAGGCCCCAGCATTTT.

V gene TRBV16 combines with J gene TRBJ1-3; no clear D gene. This CDR3 comprises 14 residues. Germline loops: CDR1 KGHSY, CDR2 FQNENV. Trimming took 4 bases from V and 3 from J, leaving 10 bases between them. DNA for the CDR3: TGTGCCAGCAGCCCCCGTCACGGTGGAAACACCATATATTTT. Encoded protein: CASSPRHGGNTIYF.